Shown below are 17 T cell receptor beta chains from a single sample sequenced in a study of neurological immune-mediated disorders. Each CDR3 protein is one row after TCRdb ran MiXCR on the 5' RACE reads. The table has just under 45,000 distinct CDR3 sequences, 20% to 25% seen once. Sample time point: technical triplicate 3. Sequenced: PBMCs. The receptors stem from a man between 60 and 70 years old with HTLV-1-associated myelopathy (HAM/TSP).

This clonotype was found many times. The chain combines TRBV7-8 with TRBJ1-5; tentatively, D is TRBD1 (6 bases). The V gene lost 1 base and the J gene lost 7 bases, with 17 bases spanning the gap. Germline V gene lookup returns CDR1 SGHVS and CDR2 FQNEAQ. The CDR3 sequence is 16 residues long. The CDR3: CASSLDGGPAGQPQHF. CDR3 bases: TGTGCCAGCAGCTTAGACGGGGGGCCTGCAGGGCAGCCCCAGCATTTT.

This clonotype showed up many times. This chain links TRBV24-1 with TRBJ1-2, with D perhaps TRBD1 (6 bases). Trimming took 2 bases from V and 0 from J, leaving 18 bases between them. CDR1 KGHDR and CDR2 SFDVKD come from the germline V gene. This CDR3 contains 18 residues. Here the CDR3 DNA reads TGTGCCACCAGTGATTCCAGACAGGAGGGGTTAGCTAACTATGGCTACACCTTC. Translation gives CATSDSRQEGLANYGYTF.

This clonotype appeared once. The chain recombines TRBV5-1 with TRBJ2-5, with 7 bases lining up with TRBD1. There are 14 residues in the CDR3. Germline CDR1 is SGHRS and CDR2 is YFSETQ. The junction had 11 bases not matched to a gene; V was cut back by 7 bases and J by 5 bases. The CDR3 loop is CASRPTGMGETQYF. Here the CDR3 DNA reads TGCGCCAGCCGACCGACAGGGATGGGGGAGACCCAGTACTTC. Supplemented by reference TRBV5-1 and TRBJ2-5, the full variable domain reads KAGVTQTPRYLIKTRGQQVTLSCSPISGHRSVSWYQQTPGQGLQFLFEYFSETQRNKGNFPGRFSGRQFSNSRSEMNVSTLELGDSALYLCASRPTGMGETQYFGPGTRLLVL.

The chain couples TRBV5-1 to TRBJ2-1; 7 bases are a match to TRBD2. After removal of 0 bases from V and 5 bases from J, the junction contained 8 bases not matched to a gene. Looked up from germline, CDR1 is SGHRS and CDR2 is YFSETQ. This CDR3 is built from 16 residues. CDR3 amino acids: CASSLVSASGNNEQFF. As DNA, the CDR3 is TGCGCCAGCAGCTTGGTATCGGCTAGCGGAAACAATGAGCAGTTCTTC.

In this sample, this clonotype turned up many times. V usage is TRBV20-1 and J usage is TRBJ2-1; D is undetermined. V was cut by 5 bases and J by 0 bases, with 8 bases left in between. Germline V gives CDR1 DFQATT, CDR2 SNEGSKA (reference sequence). The CDR3 contains 13 residues. The CDR3 DNA reads as TGCAGTGCTGTTGGGGACTCCTACAATGAGCAGTTCTTC. Encoded protein: CSAVGDSYNEQFF.

This clonotype was observed many times. The chain employs TRBV5-6 and TRBJ1-1; TRBD1 aligns across 7 bases. After removal of 5 bases from V and 5 bases from J, the junction contained 9 bases not matched to a gene. This CDR3 spans 14 amino acids. Germline loops: CDR1 SGHDT, CDR2 YYEEEE. The CDR3 coding sequence is TGTGCCAGCAGTGGGACAGCCTGGGGGACTGAAGCTTTCTTT. Residues: CASSGTAWGTEAFF.

CDR3 bases: TGTGCCAGCAGTTCCGCGGACAGGGTGGACACTGAAGCTTTCTTT. It is translated as CASSSADRVDTEAFF. The chain couples TRBV6-5 to TRBJ1-1; the match to TRBD1 covers 8 bases. Trimming took 4 bases from V and 3 from J; bases not matched to a gene: 7. Germline-derived CDR1 and CDR2 are MNHEY and SVGAGI. This CDR3 has 15 residues.

Ten or more counts support this clonotype. The chain links TRBV20-1 to TRBJ2-1; maybe TRBD2 (6 bases). Germline V gene sequence: CDR1 DFQATT, CDR2 SNEGSKA (reference sequence). This CDR3 contains 16 residues. With 2 bases removed from V and 7 bases from J, the gap between germline ends came to 21 bases. The CDR3 loop is CSARLRLVSVTNEQFF. CDR3 sequence (DNA): TGCAGTGCTAGACTGCGACTAGTCTCCGTAACGAATGAGCAGTTCTTC.

This clonotype was found many times. The V and J genes are TRBV7-3 and TRBJ2-3; D unresolved. Germline CDR1 and CDR2: SGHTA and FQGTGA. V lost 3 bases to trimming and J lost 2 bases, with 6 bases between them. The CDR3 length is 13 residues. Here the CDR3 reads CASSFSITDTQYF. CDR3 DNA: TGTGCCAGCAGCTTTTCTATCACAGATACGCAGTATTTT.

The table lists this clonotype with a few counts. V usage is TRBV20-1 and J usage is TRBJ2-5, with 13 bases identical to TRBD2. This CDR3 is 17 amino acids long. Germline CDR1 and CDR2: DFQATT and SNEGSKA (reference sequence). Trimming removed 0 bases from V and 1 base from J; junction bases left unmatched: 5. The CDR3 region has the DNA TGCAGTGCTAGAGACCCGGGACTAGCGGGATTCCAAGAGACCCAGTACTTC. Amino acids: CSARDPGLAGFQETQYF.

In this sample, this clonotype turned up many times. The chain combines TRBV7-6 with TRBJ1-2; 7 bases map to TRBD1. Germline V gene lookup returns CDR1 SGHVS and CDR2 FNYEAQ. Losses at the gene ends were 5 bases for V and 3 bases for J; bases not matched to a gene: 12. This CDR3 spans 16 amino acids. CDR3 protein: CASSPGTAALDYGYTF. The CDR3 DNA reads as TGTGCCAGCAGCCCGGGGACAGCGGCTTTGGACTATGGCTACACCTTC.

This clonotype was seen many times. The rearrangement links TRBV20-1 to TRBJ2-1; TRBD1 aligns across 7 bases. The V gene end was trimmed by 5 bases and the J gene end by 10 bases; junction bases not matched to a gene: 8. The CDR3 is 12 amino acids. CDR1 and CDR2 from the germline V gene are DFQATT and SNEGSKA (reference sequence). The CDR3: CSAGVRQGEQFF. The CDR3 DNA follows: TGCAGTGCTGGGGTACGACAGGGCGAGCAGTTCTTC.

This clonotype was seen many times. V is TRBV3-1 and J is TRBJ1-5; unclear D gene. The germline V and J ends were trimmed by 1 base and 7 bases, with 5 bases remaining between them. Germline-derived CDR1 and CDR2 are LGHDT and YNNKEL (reference sequence). The CDR3 has 12 residues. The CDR3 spells CASSQVGQPQHF. As DNA, the CDR3 is TGTGCCAGCAGCCAAGTAGGGCAGCCCCAGCATTTT.

The sample holds many counts of this clonotype. The chain links TRBV5-1 to TRBJ2-1; 9 bases align to TRBD1. Germline lookup yields CDR1 SGHRS and CDR2 YFSETQ. Trimming took 4 bases from V and 4 from J; bases not matched to a gene: 3. This CDR3 is built from 14 residues. The CDR3 sequence is CASSPQGAYNEQFF. CDR3 in DNA: TGCGCCAGCAGCCCACAGGGGGCGTACAATGAGCAGTTCTTC.

This clonotype was counted many times. The V call is TRBV5-1, the J call TRBJ1-1; TRBD1 agrees at 7 bases. The CDR3 extends over 13 amino acids. V shed 4 bases and J 5 bases; nucleotides not matched to a gene: 5. Germline assignment: CDR1 SGHRS and CDR2 YFSETQ. The CDR3 bases are TGCGCCAGCAGCACCCGACAGGGTACTGAAGCTTTCTTT. It encodes CASSTRQGTEAFF.

This clonotype was seen at least ten times. V is TRBV11-2 and J is TRBJ2-7; 7 positions match TRBD2. This CDR3 has 14 amino acids. V lost 5 bases, J lost 10 bases, and 14 bases stayed unmatched. CDR1 is SGHAT and CDR2 is FQNNGV in the germline V gene. The CDR3 protein is CASSPNRGVGIQYF. The CDR3 region has the DNA TGTGCCAGCAGCCCGAATCGGGGGGTAGGGATACAGTACTTC.

This clonotype appeared many times. The chain employs TRBV20-1 and TRBJ2-7; perhaps TRBD1 as D (6 bases). V lost 2 bases to trimming and J lost 5 bases, with 16 bases between them. The CDR3 loop spans 14 amino acids. Germline V gene data show CDR1 as DFQATT and CDR2 as SNEGSKA (reference sequence). The CDR3, as DNA: TGCAGTGCTAGACGATTTGGGGGCCCCCACGAGCAGTACTTC. This codes for CSARRFGGPHEQYF.